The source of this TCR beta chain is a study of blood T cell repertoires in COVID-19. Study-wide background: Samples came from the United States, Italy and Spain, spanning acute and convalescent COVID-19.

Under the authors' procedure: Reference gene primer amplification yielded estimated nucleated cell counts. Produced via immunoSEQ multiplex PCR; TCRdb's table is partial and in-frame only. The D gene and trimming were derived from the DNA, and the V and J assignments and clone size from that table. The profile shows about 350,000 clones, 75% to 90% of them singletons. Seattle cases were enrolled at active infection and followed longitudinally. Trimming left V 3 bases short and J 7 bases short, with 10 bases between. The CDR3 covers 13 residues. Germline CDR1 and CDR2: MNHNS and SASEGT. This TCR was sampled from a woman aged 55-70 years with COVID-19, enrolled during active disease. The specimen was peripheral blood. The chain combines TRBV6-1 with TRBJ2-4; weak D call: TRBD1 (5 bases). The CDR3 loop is CASSEGLLNIQYF. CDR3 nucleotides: TGTGCCAGCAGTGAGGGGCTCTTGAACATTCAGTACTTC.